Sequencing of this TCR beta chain was carried out in a study of T cell responses to AZD1222 COVID-19 vaccine. The method was immunoSEQ multiplex PCR; TCRdb's version includes in-frame clones alone and lacks a portion of them. The sample includes some 65,000 clones, about four fifths seen only once; the top ten take over 20%. General observations from the study: Spike regions recognized by vaccine-associated CD4 TCRs spanned the protein, led by 160-218 and 743-854. Repertoire sampling was restricted to post-peak T cell response timepoints. Seropositive AZD1222 recipients at baseline numbered only five to seven. The sample set comprised mostly white British donors with more females, and clonal diversity was possibly underestimated.

Of note for this clone: The antigen is undetermined.

The CDR3 extends over 14 amino acids. V dropped 3 bases and J dropped 8 bases, with 12 bases sitting between them. Germline CDR1 SGHDT, CDR2 YYEEEE. The receptor comes from an adult in good health. This chain connects TRBV5-6 to TRBJ1-6, with D tentatively TRBD1 (6 bases). The specimen was peripheral blood, collected on day 0 of MenACWY control vaccination. In DNA form, the CDR3 reads TGTGCCAGCAGCTCGACAGGCCGCTATTCACCCCTCCACTTT. The encoded protein is CASSSTGRYSPLHF.